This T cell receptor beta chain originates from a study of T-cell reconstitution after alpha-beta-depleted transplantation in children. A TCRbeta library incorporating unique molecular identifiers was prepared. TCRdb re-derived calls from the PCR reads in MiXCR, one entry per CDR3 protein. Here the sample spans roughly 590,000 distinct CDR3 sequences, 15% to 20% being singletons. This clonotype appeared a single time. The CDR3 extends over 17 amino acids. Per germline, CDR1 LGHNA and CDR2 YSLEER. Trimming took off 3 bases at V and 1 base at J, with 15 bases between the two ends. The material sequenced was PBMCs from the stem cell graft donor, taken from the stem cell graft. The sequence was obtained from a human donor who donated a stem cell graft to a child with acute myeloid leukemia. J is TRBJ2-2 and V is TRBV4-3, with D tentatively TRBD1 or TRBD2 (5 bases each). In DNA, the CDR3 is TGCGCCAGCAGCCAGGATTCCGGGACCGTGAACACCGGGGAGCTGTTTTTT. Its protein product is CASSQDSGTVNTGELFF.